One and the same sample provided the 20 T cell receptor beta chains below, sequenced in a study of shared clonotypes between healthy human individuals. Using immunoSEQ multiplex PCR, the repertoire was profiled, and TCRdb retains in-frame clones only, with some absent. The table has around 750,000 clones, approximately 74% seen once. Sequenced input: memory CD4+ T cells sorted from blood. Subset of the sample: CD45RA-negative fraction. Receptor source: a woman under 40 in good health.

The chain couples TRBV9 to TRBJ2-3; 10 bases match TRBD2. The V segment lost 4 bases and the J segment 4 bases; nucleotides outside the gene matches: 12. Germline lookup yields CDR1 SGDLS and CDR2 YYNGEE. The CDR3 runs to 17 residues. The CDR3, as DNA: TGTGCCAGCAGCCGGGGTGGACTAGCGGAAGGGGCAGATACGCAGTATTTT. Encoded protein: CASSRGGLAEGADTQYF.

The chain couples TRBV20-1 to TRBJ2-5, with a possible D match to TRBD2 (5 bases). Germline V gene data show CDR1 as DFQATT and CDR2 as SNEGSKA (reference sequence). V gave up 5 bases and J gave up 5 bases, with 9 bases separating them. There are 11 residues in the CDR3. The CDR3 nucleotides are TGCAGTGCTGACTACGGGGAGACCCAGTACTTC. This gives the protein CSADYGETQYF.

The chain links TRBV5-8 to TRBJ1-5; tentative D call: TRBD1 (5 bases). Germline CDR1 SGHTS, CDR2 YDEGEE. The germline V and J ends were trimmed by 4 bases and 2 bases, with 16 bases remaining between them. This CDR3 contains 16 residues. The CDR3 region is CASSKGMGSGNQPQHF. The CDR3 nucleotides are TGTGCCAGCAGCAAGGGGATGGGTTCGGGCAATCAGCCCCAGCATTTT.

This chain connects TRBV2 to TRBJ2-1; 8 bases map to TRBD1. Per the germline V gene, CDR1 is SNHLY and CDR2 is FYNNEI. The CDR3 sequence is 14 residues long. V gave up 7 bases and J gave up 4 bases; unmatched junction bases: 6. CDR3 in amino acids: CASNSDRAYNEQFF. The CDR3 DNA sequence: TGTGCCAGCAACTCGGACAGGGCGTACAATGAGCAGTTCTTC.

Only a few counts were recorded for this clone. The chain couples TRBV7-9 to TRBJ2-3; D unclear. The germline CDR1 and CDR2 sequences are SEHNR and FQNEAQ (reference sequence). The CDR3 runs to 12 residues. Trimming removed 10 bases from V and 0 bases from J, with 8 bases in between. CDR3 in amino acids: CATQPSTDTQYF. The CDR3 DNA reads TGTGCCACCCAACCAAGCACAGATACGCAGTATTTT.

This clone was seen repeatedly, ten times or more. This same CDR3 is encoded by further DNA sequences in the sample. The DNA of the CDR3 is TGCGCCAGCAGCTTGGCCGGGGACTCTGGAAACACCATATATTTT. It is translated as CASSLAGDSGNTIYF. The genes are TRBV5-1 and TRBJ1-3, with D hard to call. Germline V CDR1 and CDR2: SGHRS, YFSETQ. This CDR3 has 15 residues. With 0 bases removed from V and 0 bases from J, the gap between germline ends came to 7 bases.

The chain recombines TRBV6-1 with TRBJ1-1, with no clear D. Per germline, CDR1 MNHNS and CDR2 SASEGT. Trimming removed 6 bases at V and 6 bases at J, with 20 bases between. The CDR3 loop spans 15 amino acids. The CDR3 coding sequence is TGTGCCAGCAGCCACCCCGTTATGGGTCACCCTGAAGCTTTCTTT. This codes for CASSHPVMGHPEAFF.

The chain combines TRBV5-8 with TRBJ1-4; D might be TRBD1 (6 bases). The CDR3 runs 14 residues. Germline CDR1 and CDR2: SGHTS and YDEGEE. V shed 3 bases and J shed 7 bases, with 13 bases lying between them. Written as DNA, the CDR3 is TGTGCCAGCAGCTCCCCGGACAGCGTTGAAAAACTGTTTTTT. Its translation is CASSSPDSVEKLFF.

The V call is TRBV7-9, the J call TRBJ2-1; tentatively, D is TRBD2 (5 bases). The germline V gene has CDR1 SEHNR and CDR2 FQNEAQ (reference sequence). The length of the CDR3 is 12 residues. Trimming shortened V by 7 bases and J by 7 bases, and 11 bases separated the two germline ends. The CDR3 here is CASILSGNEQFF. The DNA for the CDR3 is TGTGCCAGCATCCTGTCGGGGAATGAGCAGTTCTTC.

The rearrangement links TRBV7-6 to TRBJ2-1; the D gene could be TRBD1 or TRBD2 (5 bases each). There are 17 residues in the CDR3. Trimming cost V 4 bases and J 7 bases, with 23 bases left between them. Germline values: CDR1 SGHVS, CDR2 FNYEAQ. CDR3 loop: CASSSKDGTNGGNEQFF. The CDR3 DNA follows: TGTGCCAGCAGCTCGAAGGACGGGACCAACGGTGGAAATGAGCAGTTCTTC.

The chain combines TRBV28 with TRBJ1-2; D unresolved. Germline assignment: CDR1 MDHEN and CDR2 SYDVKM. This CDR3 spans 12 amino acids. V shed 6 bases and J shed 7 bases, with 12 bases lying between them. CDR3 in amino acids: CASRPDLGGYTF. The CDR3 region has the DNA TGTGCCAGCAGACCGGATTTAGGTGGCTACACCTTC.

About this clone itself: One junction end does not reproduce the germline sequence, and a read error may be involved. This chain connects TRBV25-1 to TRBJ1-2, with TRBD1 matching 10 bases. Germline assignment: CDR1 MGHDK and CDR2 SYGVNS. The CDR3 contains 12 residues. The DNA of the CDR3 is TGTGCCAGCAGTGAAGACAGGGGGCCCTTCGCCTTC. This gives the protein CASSEDRGPFAF.

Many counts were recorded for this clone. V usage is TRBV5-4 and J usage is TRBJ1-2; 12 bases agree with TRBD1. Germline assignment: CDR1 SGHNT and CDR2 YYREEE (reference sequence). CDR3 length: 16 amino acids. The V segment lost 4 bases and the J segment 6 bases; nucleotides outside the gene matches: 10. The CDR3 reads CASSRDRGLGVDGYTF. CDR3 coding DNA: TGTGCCAGCAGCAGGGACAGGGGGCTGGGGGTGGATGGCTACACCTTC.

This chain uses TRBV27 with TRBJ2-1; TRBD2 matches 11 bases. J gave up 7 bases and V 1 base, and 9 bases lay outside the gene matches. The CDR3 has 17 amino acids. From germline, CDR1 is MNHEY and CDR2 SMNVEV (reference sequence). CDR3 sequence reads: CASSLWGTSGEGNEQFF. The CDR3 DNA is TGTGCCAGCAGTTTATGGGGGACTAGCGGAGAGGGGAATGAGCAGTTCTTC.

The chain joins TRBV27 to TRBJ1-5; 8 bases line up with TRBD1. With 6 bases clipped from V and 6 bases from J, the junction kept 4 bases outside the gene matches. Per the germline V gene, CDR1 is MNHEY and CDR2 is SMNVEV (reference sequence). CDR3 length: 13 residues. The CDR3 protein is CASSHRGSQPQHF. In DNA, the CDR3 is TGTGCCAGCAGCCACAGGGGGAGTCAGCCCCAGCATTTT.

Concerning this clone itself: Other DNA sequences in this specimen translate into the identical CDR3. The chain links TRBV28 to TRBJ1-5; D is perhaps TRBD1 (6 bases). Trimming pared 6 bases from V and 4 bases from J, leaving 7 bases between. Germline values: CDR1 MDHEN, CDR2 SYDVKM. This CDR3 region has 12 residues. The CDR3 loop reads CASRGGNQPQHF. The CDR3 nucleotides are TGTGCCAGCAGAGGGGGAAATCAGCCCCAGCATTTT.

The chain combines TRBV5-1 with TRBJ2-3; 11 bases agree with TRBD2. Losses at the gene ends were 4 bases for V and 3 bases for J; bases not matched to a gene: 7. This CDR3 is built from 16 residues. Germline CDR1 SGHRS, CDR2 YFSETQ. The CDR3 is CASSTETSGKTDTQYF. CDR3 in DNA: TGCGCCAGCAGCACTGAGACTAGCGGGAAGACAGATACGCAGTATTTT.

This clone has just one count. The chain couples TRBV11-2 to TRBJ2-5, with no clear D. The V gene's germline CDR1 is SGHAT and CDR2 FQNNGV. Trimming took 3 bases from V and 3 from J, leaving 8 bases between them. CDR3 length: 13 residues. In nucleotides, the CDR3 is TGTGCCAGCAGCTTTCGAGGAAAAGAGACCCAGTACTTC. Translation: CASSFRGKETQYF. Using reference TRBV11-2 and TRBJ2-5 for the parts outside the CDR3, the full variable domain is EAGVAQSPRYKIIEKRQSVAFWCNPISGHATLYWYQQILGQGPKLLIQFQNNGVVDDSQLPKDRFSAERLKGVDSTLKIQPAKLEDSAVYLCASSFRGKETQYFGPGTRLLVL.

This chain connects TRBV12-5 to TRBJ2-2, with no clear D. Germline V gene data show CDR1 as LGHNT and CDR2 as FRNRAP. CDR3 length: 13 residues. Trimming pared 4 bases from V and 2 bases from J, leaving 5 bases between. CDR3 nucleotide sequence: TGTGCTAGTGGTTCCCTCAACACCGGGGAGCTGTTTTTT. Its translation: CASGSLNTGELFF.

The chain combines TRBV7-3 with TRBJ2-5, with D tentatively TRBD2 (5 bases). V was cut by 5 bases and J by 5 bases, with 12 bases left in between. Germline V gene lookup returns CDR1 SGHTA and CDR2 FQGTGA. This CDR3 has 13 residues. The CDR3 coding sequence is TGTGCCAGCAGCCTGCGCGGGTCGGAGACCCAGTACTTC. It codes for CASSLRGSETQYF.